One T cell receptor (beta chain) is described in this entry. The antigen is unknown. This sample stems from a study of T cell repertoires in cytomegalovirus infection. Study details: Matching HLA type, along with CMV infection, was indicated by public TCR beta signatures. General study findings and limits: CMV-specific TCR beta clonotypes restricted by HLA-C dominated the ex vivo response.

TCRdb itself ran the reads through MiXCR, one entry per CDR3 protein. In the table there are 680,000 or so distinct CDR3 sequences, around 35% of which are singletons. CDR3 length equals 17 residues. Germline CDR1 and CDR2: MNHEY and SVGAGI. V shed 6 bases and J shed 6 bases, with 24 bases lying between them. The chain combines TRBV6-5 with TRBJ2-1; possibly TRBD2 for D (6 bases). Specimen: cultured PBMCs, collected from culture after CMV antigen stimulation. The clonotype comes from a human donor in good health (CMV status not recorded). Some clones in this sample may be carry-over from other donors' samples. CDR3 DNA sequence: TGTGCCAGCAGCCCCCCGGCAGATCAGCGGGCAATCAATGAGCAGTTCTTC. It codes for CASSPPADQRAINEQFF.